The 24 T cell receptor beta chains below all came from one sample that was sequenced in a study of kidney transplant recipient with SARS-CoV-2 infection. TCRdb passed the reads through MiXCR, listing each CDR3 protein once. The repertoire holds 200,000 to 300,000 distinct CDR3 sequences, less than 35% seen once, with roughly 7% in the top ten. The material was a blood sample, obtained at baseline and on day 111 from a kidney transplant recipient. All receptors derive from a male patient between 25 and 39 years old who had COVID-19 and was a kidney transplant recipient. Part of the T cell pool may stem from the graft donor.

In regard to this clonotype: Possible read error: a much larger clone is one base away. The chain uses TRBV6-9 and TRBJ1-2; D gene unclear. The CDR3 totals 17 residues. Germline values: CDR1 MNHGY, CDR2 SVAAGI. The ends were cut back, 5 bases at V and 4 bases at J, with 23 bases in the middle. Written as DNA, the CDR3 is TGTGCCAGCAGTAGCGAAAGGCCTTACGGAAAGACCTATGGCTACACCTTC. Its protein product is CASSSERPYGKTYGYTF.

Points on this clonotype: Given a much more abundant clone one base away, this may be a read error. This chain's CDR3 is CASSTQYSRETYGYTF. The DNA of the CDR3 is TGTGCCAGCTCGACCCAGTACTCAAGAGAGACCTATGGCTACACCTTC. The rearrangement joins TRBV9 to TRBJ1-2, with D hard to call. The germline V and J ends were trimmed by 7 bases and 4 bases, with 23 bases remaining between them. There are 16 residues in the CDR3. Per germline, CDR1 SGDLS and CDR2 YYNGEE.

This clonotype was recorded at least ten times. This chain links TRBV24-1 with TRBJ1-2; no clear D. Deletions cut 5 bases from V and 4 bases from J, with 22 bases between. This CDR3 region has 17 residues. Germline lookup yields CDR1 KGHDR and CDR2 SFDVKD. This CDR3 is CATSAADSTRKTYGYTF. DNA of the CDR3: TGTGCCACCAGTGCGGCTGATAGTACCAGAAAGACCTATGGCTACACCTTC.

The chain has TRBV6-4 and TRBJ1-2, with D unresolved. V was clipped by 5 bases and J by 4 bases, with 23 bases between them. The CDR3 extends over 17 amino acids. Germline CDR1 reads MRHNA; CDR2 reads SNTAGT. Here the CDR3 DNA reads TGTGCCAGCAGTAGAACCCGCTCACACGGAAAGACCTATGGCTACACCTTC. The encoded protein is CASSRTRSHGKTYGYTF.

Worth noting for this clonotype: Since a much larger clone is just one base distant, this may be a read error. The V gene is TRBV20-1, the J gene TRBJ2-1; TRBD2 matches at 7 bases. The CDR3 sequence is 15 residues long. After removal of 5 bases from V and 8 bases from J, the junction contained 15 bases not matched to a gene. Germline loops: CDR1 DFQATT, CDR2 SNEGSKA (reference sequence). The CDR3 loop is CSAGVRRELSYEQFF. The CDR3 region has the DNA TGCAGTGCTGGCGTCCGGCGGGAGCTTTCCTATGAGCAGTTCTTC.

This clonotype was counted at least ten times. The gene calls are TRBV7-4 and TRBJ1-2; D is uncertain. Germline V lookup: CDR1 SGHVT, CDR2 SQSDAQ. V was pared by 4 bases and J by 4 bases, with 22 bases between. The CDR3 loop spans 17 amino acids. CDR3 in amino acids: CASSCTISARKTYGYTF. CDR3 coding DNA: TGTGCCAGCAGCTGTACCATTTCAGCTCGAAAGACCTATGGCTACACCTTC.

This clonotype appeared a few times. CDR3: CASSLGGDSENIQYF. CDR3 sequence (DNA): TGTGCCAGCAGCCTGGGGGGGGACAGCGAAAACATTCAGTACTTC. This chain connects TRBV28 to TRBJ2-4; D tentatively fits TRBD1 or TRBD2 (7 bases each). CDR1 and CDR2 from the germline V gene are MDHEN and SYDVKM. CDR3 length: 15 amino acids. V lost 6 bases to trimming and J lost 5 bases, with 17 bases between them. Full variable domain (rest looked up from reference TRBV28 and TRBJ2-4): DVKVTQSSRYLVKRTGEKVFLECVQDMDHENMFWYRQDPGLGLRLIYFSYDVKMKEKGDIPEGYSVSREKKERFSLILESASTNQTSMYLCASSLGGDSENIQYFGAGTRLSVL.

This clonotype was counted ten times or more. CDR3 in amino acids: CASSLGLAGVDGELFF. The CDR3 DNA reads TGTGCCAGCAGCTTAGGACTAGCGGGAGTTGACGGGGAGCTGTTTTTT. This rearrangement joins TRBV9 to TRBJ2-2, with 13 nucleotides matching TRBD2. Germline CDR1 and CDR2: SGDLS and YYNGEE. The CDR3 has 16 residues. After removal of 4 bases from V and 7 bases from J, the junction contained 7 bases not matched to a gene.

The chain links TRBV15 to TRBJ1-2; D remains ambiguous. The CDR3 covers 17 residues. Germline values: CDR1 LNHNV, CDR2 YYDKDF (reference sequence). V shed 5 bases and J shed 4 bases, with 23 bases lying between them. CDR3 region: CATSCHSRCGKTYGYTF. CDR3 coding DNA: TGTGCCACCAGCTGCCACTCAAGGTGTGGAAAGACCTATGGCTACACCTTC.

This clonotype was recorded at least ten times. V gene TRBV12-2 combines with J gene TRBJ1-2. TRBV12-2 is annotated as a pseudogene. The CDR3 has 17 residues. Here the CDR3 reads CASRPPWTPRKTYGYTF. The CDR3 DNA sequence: TGTGCAAGTCGCCCACCATGGACTCCACGAAAGACCTATGGCTACACCTTC.

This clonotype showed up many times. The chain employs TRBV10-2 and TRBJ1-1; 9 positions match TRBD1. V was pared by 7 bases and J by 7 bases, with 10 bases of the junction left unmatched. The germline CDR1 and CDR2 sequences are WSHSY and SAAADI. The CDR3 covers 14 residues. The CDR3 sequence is CASIVEQGAGEAFF. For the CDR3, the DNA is TGCGCCAGCATAGTAGAACAGGGGGCAGGTGAAGCTTTCTTT.

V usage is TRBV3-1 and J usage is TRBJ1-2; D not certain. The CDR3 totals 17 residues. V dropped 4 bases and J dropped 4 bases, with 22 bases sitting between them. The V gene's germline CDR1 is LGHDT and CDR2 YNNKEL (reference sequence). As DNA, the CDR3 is TGTGCCAGCAGCCGATGTACCACCCTTCGAAAGACCTATGGCTACACCTTC. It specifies CASSRCTTLRKTYGYTF.

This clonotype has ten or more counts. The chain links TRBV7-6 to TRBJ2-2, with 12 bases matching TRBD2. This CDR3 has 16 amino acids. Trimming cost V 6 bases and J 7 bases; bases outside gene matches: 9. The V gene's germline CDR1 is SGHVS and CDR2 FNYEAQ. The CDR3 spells CASRPGLAGSGGELFF. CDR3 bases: TGTGCCAGCAGACCTGGACTAGCGGGGTCGGGCGGGGAGCTGTTTTTT.

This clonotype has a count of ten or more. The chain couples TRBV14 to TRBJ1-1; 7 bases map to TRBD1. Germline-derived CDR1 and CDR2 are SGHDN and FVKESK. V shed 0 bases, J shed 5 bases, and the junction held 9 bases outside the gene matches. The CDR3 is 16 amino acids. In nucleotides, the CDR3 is TGTGCCAGCAGCCAAGACGGAACAGGGGTGAGGACTGAAGCTTTCTTT. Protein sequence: CASSQDGTGVRTEAFF.

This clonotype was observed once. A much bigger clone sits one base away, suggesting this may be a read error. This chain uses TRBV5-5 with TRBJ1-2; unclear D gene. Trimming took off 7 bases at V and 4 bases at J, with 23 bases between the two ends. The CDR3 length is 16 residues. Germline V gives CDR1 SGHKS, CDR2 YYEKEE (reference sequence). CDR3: CASFKYVSRKTYGYTF. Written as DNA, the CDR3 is TGTGCCAGCTTCAAGTATGTCTCGCGAAAGACCTATGGCTACACCTTC.

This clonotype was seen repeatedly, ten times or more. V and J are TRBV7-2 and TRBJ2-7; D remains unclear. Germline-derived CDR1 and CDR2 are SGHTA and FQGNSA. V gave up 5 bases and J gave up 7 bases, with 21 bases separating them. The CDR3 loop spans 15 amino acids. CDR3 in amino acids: CASSQGFFRAGEQYF. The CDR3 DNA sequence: TGTGCCAGCAGCCAAGGCTTTTTTCGGGCCGGGGAGCAGTACTTC.

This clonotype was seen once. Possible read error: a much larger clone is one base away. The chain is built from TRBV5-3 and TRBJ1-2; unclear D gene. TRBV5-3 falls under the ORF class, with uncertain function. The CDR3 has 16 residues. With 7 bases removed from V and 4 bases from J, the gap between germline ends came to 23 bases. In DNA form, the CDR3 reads TGTGCCAGAGTCGGCACAGTGGTGAGAAAGACCTATGGCTACACCTTC. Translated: CARVGTVVRKTYGYTF.

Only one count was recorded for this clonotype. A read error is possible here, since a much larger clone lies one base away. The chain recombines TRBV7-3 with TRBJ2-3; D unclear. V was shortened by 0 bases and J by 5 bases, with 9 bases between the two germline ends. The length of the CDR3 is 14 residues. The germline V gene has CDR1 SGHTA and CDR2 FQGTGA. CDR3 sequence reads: CASSLTGPVDTQYF. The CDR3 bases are TGTGCCAGCAGCTTAACAGGTCCAGTAGATACGCAGTATTTT.

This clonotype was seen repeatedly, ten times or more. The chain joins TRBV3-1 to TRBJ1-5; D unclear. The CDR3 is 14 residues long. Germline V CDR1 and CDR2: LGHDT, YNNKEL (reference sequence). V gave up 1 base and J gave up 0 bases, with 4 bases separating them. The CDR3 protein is CASSQVYSNQPQHF. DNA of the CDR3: TGTGCCAGCAGCCAAGTGTATAGCAATCAGCCCCAGCATTTT.

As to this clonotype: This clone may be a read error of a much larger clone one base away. The CDR3 sequence: CASSPSGPISFSETKYF. Here the CDR3 DNA reads TGTGCCAGCAGCCCTAGCGGTCCCATTTCTTTCTCTGAGACCAAGTACTTC. The gene calls are TRBV3-1 and TRBJ2-7, with 7 bases fitting TRBD2. Germline trimming cut 4 bases from V and 11 bases from J; bases unmatched to any gene: 23. CDR3 length equals 17 residues. Germline CDR1 reads LGHDT; CDR2 reads YNNKEL (reference sequence).

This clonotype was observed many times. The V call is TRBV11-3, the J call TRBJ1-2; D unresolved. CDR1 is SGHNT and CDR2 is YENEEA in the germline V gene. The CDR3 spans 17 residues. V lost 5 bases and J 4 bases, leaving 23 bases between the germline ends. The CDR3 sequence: CASSIDNDLGKTYGYTF. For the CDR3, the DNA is TGTGCCAGCAGCATCGACAACGATCTCGGAAAGACCTATGGCTACACCTTC.

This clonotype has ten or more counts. The CDR3 DNA reads TGTGCCAGCAGCACGAACTGTCCCATTTCAGGCTTGACCGGGGAGCTGTTTTTT. Protein product: CASSTNCPISGLTGELFF. The rearrangement links TRBV3-1 to TRBJ2-2; D unresolved. The ends were cut back, 5 bases at V and 5 bases at J, with 24 bases in the middle. CDR3 size: 18 residues. CDR1 LGHDT and CDR2 YNNKEL come from the germline V gene (reference sequence).

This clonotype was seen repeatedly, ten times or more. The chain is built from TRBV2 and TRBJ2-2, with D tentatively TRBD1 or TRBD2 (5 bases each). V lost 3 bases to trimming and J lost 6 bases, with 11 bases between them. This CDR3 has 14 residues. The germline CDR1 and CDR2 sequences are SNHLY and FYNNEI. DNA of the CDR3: TGTGCCAGCAGTGATGACCGGGACCCCGGGGAGCTGTTTTTT. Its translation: CASSDDRDPGELFF.

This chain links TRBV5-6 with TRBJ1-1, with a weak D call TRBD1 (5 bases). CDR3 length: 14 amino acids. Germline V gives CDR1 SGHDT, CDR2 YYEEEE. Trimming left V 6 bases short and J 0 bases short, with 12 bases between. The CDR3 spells CASTKGPMNTEAFF. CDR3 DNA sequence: TGTGCCAGCACCAAGGGACCCATGAACACTGAAGCTTTCTTT.